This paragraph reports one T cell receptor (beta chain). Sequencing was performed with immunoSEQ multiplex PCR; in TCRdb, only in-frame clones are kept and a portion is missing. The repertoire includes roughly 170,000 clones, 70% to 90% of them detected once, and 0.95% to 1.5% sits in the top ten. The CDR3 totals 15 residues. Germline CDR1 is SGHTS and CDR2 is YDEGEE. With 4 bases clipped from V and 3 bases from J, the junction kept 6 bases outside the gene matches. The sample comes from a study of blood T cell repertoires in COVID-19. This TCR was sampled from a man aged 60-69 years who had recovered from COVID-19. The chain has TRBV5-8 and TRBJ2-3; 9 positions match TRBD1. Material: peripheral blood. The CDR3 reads CASSPGQGSTDTQYF. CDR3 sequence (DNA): TGTGCCAGCAGCCCGGGACAGGGATCGACAGATACGCAGTATTTT. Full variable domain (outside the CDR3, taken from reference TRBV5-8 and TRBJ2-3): EAGVTQSPTHLIKTRGQQATLRCSPISGHTSVYWYQQALGLGLQFLLWYDEGEERNRGNFPPRFSGRQFPNYSSELNVNALELEDSALYLCASSPGQGSTDTQYFGPGTRLTVL.